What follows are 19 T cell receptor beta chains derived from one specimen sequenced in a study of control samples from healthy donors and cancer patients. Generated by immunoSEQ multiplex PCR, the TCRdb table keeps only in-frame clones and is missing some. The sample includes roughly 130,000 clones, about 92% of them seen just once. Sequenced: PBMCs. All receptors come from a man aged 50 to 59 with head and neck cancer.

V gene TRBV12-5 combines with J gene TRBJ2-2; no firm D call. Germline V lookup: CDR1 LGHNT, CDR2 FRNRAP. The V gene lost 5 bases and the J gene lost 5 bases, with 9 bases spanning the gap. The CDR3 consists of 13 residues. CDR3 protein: CASGPHSTGELFF. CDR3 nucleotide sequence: TGTGCTAGTGGTCCCCACTCGACCGGGGAGCTGTTTTTT.

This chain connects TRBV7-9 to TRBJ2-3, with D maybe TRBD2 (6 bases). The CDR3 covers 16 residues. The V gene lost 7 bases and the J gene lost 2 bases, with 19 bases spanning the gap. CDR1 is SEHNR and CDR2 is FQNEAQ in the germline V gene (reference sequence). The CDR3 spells CASTSTGAGSTDTQYF. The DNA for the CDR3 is TGTGCCAGCACCTCTACAGGAGCGGGCTCCACAGATACGCAGTATTTT.

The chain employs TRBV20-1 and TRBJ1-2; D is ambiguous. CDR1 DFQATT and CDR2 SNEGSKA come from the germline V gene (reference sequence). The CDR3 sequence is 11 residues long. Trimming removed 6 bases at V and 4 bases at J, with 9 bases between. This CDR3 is CSAAHSYGYTF. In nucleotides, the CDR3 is TGCAGTGCCGCCCATAGCTATGGCTACACCTTC.

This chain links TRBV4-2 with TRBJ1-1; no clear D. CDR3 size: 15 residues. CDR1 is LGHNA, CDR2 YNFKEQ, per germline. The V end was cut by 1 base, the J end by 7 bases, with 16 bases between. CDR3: CASSQALNEEREAFF. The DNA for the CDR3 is TGTGCCAGCAGCCAAGCCTTGAACGAAGAACGTGAAGCTTTCTTT.

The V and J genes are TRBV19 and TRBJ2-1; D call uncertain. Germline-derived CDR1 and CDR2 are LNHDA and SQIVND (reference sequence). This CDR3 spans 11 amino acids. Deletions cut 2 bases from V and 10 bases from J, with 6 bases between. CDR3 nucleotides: TGTGCCAGTAGTATACTTGAAGAGCAGTTCTTC. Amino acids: CASSILEEQFF.

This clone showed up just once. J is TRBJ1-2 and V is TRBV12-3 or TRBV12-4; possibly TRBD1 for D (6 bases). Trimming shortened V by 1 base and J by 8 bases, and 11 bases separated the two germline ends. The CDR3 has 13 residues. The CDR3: CASSLVGRGGYTF. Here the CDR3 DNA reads TGTGCCAGCAGTTTAGTAGGGAGGGGGGGCTACACCTTC.

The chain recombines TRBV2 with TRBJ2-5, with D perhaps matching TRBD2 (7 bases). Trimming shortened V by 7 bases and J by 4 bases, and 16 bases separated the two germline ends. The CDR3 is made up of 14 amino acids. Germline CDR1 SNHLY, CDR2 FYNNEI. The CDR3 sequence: CASIERGGGETQYF. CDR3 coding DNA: TGTGCCAGCATCGAGAGGGGGGGCGGAGAGACCCAGTACTTC.

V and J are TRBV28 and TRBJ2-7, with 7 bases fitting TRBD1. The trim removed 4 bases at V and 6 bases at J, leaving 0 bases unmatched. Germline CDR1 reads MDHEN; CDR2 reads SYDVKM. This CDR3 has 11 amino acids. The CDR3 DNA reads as TGTGCCAGCAGTTCAGGGGGCGAGCAGTACTTC. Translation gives CASSSGGEQYF.

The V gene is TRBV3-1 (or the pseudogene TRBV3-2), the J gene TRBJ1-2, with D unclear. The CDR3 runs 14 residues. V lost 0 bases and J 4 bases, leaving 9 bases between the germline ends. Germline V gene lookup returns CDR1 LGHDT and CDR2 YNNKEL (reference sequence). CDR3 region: CASSQDYIGYGYTF. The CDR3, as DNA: TGTGCCAGCAGCCAAGATTACATAGGCTATGGCTACACCTTC.

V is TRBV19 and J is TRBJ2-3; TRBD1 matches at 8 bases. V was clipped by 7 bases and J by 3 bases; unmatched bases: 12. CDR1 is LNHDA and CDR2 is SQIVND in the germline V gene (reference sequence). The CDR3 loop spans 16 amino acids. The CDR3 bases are TGTGCCAGTACCTCAGGGGGTACAGGGGGGACAGATACGCAGTATTTT. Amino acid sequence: CASTSGGTGGTDTQYF. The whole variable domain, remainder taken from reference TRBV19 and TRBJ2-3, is DGGITQSPKYLFRKEGQNVTLSCEQNLNHDAMYWYRQDPGQGLRLIYYSQIVNDFQKGDIAEGYSVSREKKESFPLTVTSAQKNPTAFYLCASTSGGTGGTDTQYFGPGTRLTVL.

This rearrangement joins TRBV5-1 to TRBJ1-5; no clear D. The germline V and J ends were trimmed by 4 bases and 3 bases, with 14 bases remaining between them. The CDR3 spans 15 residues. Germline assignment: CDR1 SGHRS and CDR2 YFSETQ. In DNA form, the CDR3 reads TGCGCCAGCAGCCCGGATGGCGGCATCAATCAGCCCCAGCATTTT. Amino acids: CASSPDGGINQPQHF.

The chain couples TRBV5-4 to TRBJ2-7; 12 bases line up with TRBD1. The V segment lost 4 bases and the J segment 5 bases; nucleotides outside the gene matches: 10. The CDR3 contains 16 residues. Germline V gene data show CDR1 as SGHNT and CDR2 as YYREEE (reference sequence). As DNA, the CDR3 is TGTGCCAGCAGCCCTCAACCCGGGACAGGGGGCCACGAGCAGTACTTC. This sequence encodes CASSPQPGTGGHEQYF.

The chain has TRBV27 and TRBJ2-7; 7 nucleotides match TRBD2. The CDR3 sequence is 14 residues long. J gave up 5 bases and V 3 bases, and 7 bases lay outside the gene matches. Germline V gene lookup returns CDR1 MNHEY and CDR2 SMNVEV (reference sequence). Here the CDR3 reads CASSLVAGRHEQYF. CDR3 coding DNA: TGTGCCAGCAGTTTGGTAGCGGGTCGGCACGAGCAGTACTTC.

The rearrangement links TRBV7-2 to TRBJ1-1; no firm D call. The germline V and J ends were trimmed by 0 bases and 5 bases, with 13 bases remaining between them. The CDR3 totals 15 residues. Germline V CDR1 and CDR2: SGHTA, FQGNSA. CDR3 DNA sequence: TGTGCCAGCAGCTTAGCCGGTCAGGTTGGGACTGAAGCTTTCTTT. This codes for CASSLAGQVGTEAFF.

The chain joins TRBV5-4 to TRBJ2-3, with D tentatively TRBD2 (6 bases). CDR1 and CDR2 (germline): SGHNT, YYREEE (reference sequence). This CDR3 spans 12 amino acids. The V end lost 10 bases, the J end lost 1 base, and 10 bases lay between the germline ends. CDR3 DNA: TGTGCCCTCGCGGGGCGCACAGATACGCAGTATTTT. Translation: CALAGRTDTQYF.

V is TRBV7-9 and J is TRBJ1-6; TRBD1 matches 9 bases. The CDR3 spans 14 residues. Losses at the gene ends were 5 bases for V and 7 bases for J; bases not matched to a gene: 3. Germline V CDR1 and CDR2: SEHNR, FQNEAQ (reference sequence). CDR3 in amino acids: CASSRDRANSPLHF. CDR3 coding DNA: TGTGCCAGCAGCAGGGACAGGGCCAATTCACCCCTCCACTTT.

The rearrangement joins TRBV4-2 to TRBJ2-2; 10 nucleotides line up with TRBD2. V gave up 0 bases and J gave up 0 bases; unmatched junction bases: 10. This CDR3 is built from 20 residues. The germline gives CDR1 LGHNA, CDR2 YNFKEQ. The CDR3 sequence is CASSQERATSGNANTGELFF. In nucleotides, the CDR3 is TGTGCCAGCAGCCAAGAGAGGGCCACTAGCGGGAACGCGAACACCGGGGAGCTGTTTTTT.

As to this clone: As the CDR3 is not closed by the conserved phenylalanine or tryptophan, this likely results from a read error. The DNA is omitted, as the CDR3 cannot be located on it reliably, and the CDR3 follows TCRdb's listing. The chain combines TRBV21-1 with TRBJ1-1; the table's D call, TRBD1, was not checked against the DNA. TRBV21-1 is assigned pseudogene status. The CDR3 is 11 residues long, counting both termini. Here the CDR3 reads CASSKERQGAS.

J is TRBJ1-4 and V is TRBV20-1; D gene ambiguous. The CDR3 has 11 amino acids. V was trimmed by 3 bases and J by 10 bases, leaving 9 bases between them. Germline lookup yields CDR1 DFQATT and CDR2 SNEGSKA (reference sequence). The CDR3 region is CSASPERKLFF. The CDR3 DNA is TGCAGTGCTAGCCCTGAGCGAAAACTGTTTTTT.